Below are 7 T cell receptor beta chains sequenced from a single sample in a study of beta chain features in type 1 diabetes. Whole-study results and caveats: Patients with Type 1 diabetes showed moderately but significantly shorter TCRB CDR3s in all four CD4+ subsets.

Their cognate antigens are unknown. The whole isolated RNA underwent reverse transcription, so sequencing captured expressed TCRB transcripts. TCRdb's table, derived via immunoSEQ multiplex PCR, lists solely in-frame clones and lacks some. Of about 300,000 clones in the sample, less than 15% were seen once. Sample: naive CD4+ T cells from blood. These receptors were obtained from a woman younger than 35 with type 1 diabetes.

This clone turned up a few times. The chain is built from TRBV27 and TRBJ2-7, with D maybe TRBD1 (6 bases). CDR3 length: 12 residues. The ends were cut back, 6 bases at V and 9 bases at J, with 15 bases in the middle. Germline-derived CDR1 and CDR2 are MNHEY and SMNVEV (reference sequence). The CDR3 nucleotides are TGTGCCAGCAGCCCCACAGGGATCCCGCAGTACTTC. It yields the protein CASSPTGIPQYF.

The chain uses TRBV19 and TRBJ2-2, with D perhaps TRBD2 (6 bases). The CDR3 extends over 14 amino acids. V lost 6 bases, J lost 0 bases, and 8 bases lay in between. Germline lookup yields CDR1 LNHDA and CDR2 SQIVND (reference sequence). This CDR3 reads CASSSGANTGELFF. The CDR3 nucleotides read TGTGCCAGTAGCTCGGGAGCGAACACCGGGGAGCTGTTTTTT.

This clone turned up a few times. This chain connects TRBV5-5 to TRBJ2-5, with D uncertain. The CDR3 is 13 amino acids. V lost 1 base and J 5 bases, leaving 9 bases between the germline ends. CDR1 and CDR2 from the germline V gene are SGHKS and YYEKEE (reference sequence). The CDR3 DNA follows: TGTGCCAGCAGCTTGATCCCCGGGGAGACCCAGTACTTC. As protein: CASSLIPGETQYF.

V is TRBV19 and J is TRBJ2-3, with 11 bases lining up with TRBD2. The CDR3 extends over 16 amino acids. V lost 8 bases, J lost 4 bases, and 11 bases stayed unmatched. The germline V gene encodes CDR1 LNHDA and CDR2 SQIVND (reference sequence). The CDR3 loop reads CASRASGRTGADTQYF. The CDR3 DNA follows: TGTGCCAGTCGGGCTAGCGGGAGGACTGGGGCAGATACGCAGTATTTT.

The rearrangement links TRBV7-9 to TRBJ2-1; 9 positions match TRBD2. The CDR3 runs 15 residues. Germline CDR1 SEHNR, CDR2 FQNEAQ (reference sequence). Trimming cost V 0 bases and J 8 bases; bases outside gene matches: 5. The CDR3 nucleotides are TGTGCCAGCAGCTTAGCGAGGGGACTAGCTGATGAGCAGTTCTTC. Protein: CASSLARGLADEQFF. The variable domain in full, completed from reference TRBV7-9 and TRBJ2-1, reads DTGVSQNPRHKITKRGQNVTFRCDPISEHNRLYWYRQTLGQGPEFLTYFQNEAQLEKSRLLSDRFSAERPKGSFSTLEIQRTEQGDSAMYLCASSLARGLADEQFFGPGTRLTVL.

This clone has only a few counts. The gene calls are TRBV7-2 and TRBJ2-5; possibly TRBD1 for D (5 bases). The germline V gene encodes CDR1 SGHTA and CDR2 FQGNSA. V lost 5 bases, J lost 4 bases, and 14 bases lay in between. The CDR3 spans 14 residues. The CDR3 loop is CASSHLGAAETQYF. CDR3 in DNA: TGTGCCAGCAGCCACCTAGGGGCGGCAGAGACCCAGTACTTC.

This clone was seen a handful of times. The chain is built from TRBV7-9 and TRBJ2-7, with D perhaps TRBD1 (6 bases). The CDR3 covers 15 residues. Between the trimmed V and J ends, which lost 2 bases and 1 base, there was a span of 12 bases. The V gene's germline CDR1 is SEHNR and CDR2 FQNEAQ (reference sequence). This CDR3 is CASSLSPGASYEQYF. The CDR3 nucleotides read TGTGCCAGCAGCTTAAGTCCAGGGGCATCCTACGAGCAGTACTTC.